This T cell receptor beta chain was recorded in a study of T cell repertoires in cytomegalovirus infection. The CDR3 length is 15 residues. The trim removed 5 bases at V and 4 bases at J, leaving 7 bases unmatched. Germline loops: CDR1 LNHDA, CDR2 SQIVND (reference sequence). Details on this clonotype: Its antigen is unidentified.

TCRdb ran MiXCR on the reads and lists one entry per CDR3 protein. The sample lists nearly 70,000 distinct CDR3 sequences, about 23% occurring once. Broader study findings: CMV-specific TCR beta clonotypes restricted by HLA-C were the ones dominating the ex vivo response.

This sequence originates from a human donor in good health (CMV status not recorded). Some clones in this sample may be carry-over from other donors' samples. V is TRBV19 and J is TRBJ1-3; 8 bases map to TRBD1. The material sequenced was PBMCs, sequenced either directly or after in vitro stimulation (not recorded which). CDR3 DNA sequence: TGTGCCAGTAGTCTCGGACAGGGATCCGGAAACACCATATATTTT. Translation gives CASSLGQGSGNTIYF.